Sequencing of this T cell receptor (beta chain) was carried out in a study of a mutant IDH1 vaccine in newly diagnosed glioma. About the study: The patients were given eight vaccinations, one each in weeks 1, 3, 5, 7, 11, 15, 19 and 23. Patients' prior therapy spanned radiotherapy, temozolomide, or both; most underwent both. General study results and limits: The study observed vaccine-induced immune responses in 90% to 95% of patients.

Sample time point: week 5, during vaccination. Topical imiquimod was applied with each vaccine dose, which held 300 ug of mutant IDH1 20-mer peptide. Every donor had a new WHO grade 3 or 4 astrocytoma that was IDH1-mutant, with loss of nuclear ATRX. About this clone itself: Its target is not known.

Germline V lookup: CDR1 SGDLS, CDR2 YYNGEE. The CDR3 is made up of 15 amino acids. The trim removed 4 bases at V and 2 bases at J, leaving 5 bases unmatched. Sequenced by immunoSEQ multiplex PCR; TCRdb stores in-frame clones only, minus some. The sample has under 70,000 clones, approximately 79% seen once. This receptor was identified in a woman aged 45-65 years with glioma. The chain couples TRBV9 to TRBJ1-4; 7 bases fit TRBD1. Here the sequenced sample was PBMCs, taken from a glioma patient whose treatment included an IDH1 peptide vaccine. As DNA, the CDR3 is TGTGCCAGCAGCCCTCAGACAGGGACTAATGAAAAACTGTTTTTT. Amino acid sequence: CASSPQTGTNEKLFF.